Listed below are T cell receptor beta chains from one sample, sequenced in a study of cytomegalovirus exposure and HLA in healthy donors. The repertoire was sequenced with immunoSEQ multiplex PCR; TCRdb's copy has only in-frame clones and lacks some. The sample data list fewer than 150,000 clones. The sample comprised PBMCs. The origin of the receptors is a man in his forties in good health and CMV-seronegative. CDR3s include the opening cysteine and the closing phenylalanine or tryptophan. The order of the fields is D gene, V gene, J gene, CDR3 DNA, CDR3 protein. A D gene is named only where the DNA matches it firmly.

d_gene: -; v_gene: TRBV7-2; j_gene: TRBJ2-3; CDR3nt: TGTGCCAGCAGCCTCTGGACAGACCCTAGCACAGATACGCAGTATTTT; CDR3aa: CASSLWTDPSTDTQYF
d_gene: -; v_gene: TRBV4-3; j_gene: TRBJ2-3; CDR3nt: TGCGCCAGCAGCCAAACCAGGGTGGGCACAGATACGCAGTATTTT; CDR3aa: CASSQTRVGTDTQYF
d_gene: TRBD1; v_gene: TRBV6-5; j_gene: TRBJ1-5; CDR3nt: TGTGCCAGCAGTTACACAGACAGGGGTGATCAGCCCCAGCATTTT; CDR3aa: CASSYTDRGDQPQHF
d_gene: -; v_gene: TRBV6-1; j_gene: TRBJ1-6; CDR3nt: TGTGCCAGCAGTGAAATAGGGGGTTCACCCCTCCACTTT; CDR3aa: CASSEIGGSPLHF
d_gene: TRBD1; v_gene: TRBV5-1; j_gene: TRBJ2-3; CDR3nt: TGCGCCAGCAAGCGGGACAGGGGGACAGATACGCAGTATTTT; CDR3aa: CASKRDRGTDTQYF
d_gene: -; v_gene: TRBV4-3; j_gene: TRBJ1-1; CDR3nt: TGCGCCAGCAGCCAAGACAGGGGTAACACTGAAGCTTTCTTT; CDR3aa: CASSQDRGNTEAFF
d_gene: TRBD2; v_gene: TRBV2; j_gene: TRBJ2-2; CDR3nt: TGTGCCAGCAGTGCACTAGCGGCGAACACCGGGGAGCTGTTTTTT; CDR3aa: CASSALAANTGELFF
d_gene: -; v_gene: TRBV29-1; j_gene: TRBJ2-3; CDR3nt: TGCAGCGTCAGGTTAACTAGCACAGATACGCAGTATTTT; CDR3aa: CSVRLTSTDTQYF
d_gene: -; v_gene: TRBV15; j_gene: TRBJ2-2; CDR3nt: TGTGCCACCAGCAGAGCGACCGGGGAGCTGTTTTTT; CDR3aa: CATSRATGELFF
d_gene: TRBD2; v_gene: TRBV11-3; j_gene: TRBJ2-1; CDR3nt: TGTGCCAGCAGCTTTACCCATCTAGCGGGGGTACACAATGAGCAGTTCTTC; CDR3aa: CASSFTHLAGVHNEQFF
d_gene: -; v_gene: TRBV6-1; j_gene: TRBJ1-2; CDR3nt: TGTGCCAGCAGTGAGTTCAAGGGGATTTTCTATGGCTACACCTTC; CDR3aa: CASSEFKGIFYGYTF
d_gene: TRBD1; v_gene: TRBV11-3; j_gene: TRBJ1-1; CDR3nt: TGTGCCAGCAGCTTAGCCGGACAGGGTTGGACTGAAGCTTTCTTT; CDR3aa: CASSLAGQGWTEAFF
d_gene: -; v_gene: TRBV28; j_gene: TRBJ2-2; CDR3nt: TGTGCCAGCACCCTTGGACCAGGGGCGAACACCGGGGAGCTGTTTTTT; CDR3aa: CASTLGPGANTGELFF
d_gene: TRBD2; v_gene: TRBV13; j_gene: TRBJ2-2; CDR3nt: TGTGCCAGCAGCTTAGGCCGGGGGGGCGCGAACACCGGGGAGCTGTTTTTT; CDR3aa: CASSLGRGGANTGELFF
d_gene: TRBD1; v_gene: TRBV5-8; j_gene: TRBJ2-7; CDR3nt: TGTGCCAGCAGCTTGACCGGGACAGAGACAAAGCAGTACTTC; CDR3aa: CASSLTGTETKQYF
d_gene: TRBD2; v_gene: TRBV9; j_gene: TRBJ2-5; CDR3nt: TGTGCCAGCAGCGCAGCCATCAGCGGGGGGGCGGAGGAGACCCAGTACTTC; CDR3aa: CASSAAISGGAEETQYF
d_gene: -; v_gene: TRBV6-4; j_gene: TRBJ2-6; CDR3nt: TGTGCCAGCAAGCCCTCTGGGGCCAACGTCCTGACTTTC; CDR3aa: CASKPSGANVLTF
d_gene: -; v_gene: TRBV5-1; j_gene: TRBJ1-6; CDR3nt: TGCGCCAGCAGCTTGGGCAGGGGACATAATTCACCCCTCCACTTT; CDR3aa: CASSLGRGHNSPLHF
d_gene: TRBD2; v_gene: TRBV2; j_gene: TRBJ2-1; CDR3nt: TGTGCCAGCAGTGATGGCCTAGCGGGGGGGAATGAGCAGTTCTTC; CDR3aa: CASSDGLAGGNEQFF
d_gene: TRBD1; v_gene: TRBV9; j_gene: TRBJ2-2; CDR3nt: TGTGCCAGCAGCGTAAGGGACAGGGGGGCGAACACCGGGGAGCTGTTTTTT; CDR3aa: CASSVRDRGANTGELFF
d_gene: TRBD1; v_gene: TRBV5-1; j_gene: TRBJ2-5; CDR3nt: TGCGCCAGCAGCTGGACAGGGGGCCAAGAGACCCAGTACTTC; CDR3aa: CASSWTGGQETQYF
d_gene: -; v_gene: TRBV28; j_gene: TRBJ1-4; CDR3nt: TGTGCCAGCAGTTTACAGGGTGCTAATGAAAAACTGTTTTTT; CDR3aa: CASSLQGANEKLFF
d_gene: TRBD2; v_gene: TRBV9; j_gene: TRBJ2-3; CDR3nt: TGTGCCAGCAGCGTCGCTAGCGGGGGGGTCGATACGCAGTATTTT; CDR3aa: CASSVASGGVDTQYF
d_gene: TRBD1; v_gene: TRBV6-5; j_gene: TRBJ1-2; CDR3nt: TGTGCCAGCAGTTCAACACCGGGACAGGGGAACTATGGCTACACCTTC; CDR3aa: CASSSTPGQGNYGYTF
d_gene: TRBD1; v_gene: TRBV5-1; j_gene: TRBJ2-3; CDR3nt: TGCGCCAGCAGCTTGGATCCCTCCTCACAAGGGGGCACGCAGTATTTT; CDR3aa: CASSLDPSSQGGTQYF
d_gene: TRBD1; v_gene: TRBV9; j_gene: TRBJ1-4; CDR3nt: TGTGCCAGCAGCGTCACAGGGGGAAGAGGGGAAAAACTGTTTTTT; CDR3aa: CASSVTGGRGEKLFF
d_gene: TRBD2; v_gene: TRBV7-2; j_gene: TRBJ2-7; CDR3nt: TGTGCCAGCAGCCCCAAAGGGGAGGGTGCCCGCGGGGGGGCGGGCGAGCAGTACTTC; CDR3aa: CASSPKGEGARGGAGEQYF